This T cell receptor (beta chain) originates from a study of immune evolution from preneoplasia to lung adenocarcinoma (dated by TCRdb to the early 2020s). In the study overall: HLA loss of heterozygosity was seen in approximately 6.7%, 15% and 36% of AIS, MIA and ADC lesions, and in no AAH lesions. The study profiled immune contexture across lung adenocarcinoma precursors and invasive adenocarcinoma using immune gene expression, TCR sequencing and multiplex immunofluorescence. Resected precursor lesions (AAH, AIS, MIA) and invasive adenocarcinomas were each compared against paired morphologically normal lung tissue. The sample size was set by how many specimens were available, not by a prior power calculation. The immune data were combined with whole exome sequencing and methylation data from the same cohort of nodules. A total of under 60 patients with pulmonary nodules who underwent surgical resection were included in the overall cohort. The TCR sequencing data were obtained from 51 patients. According to the study, about 100 samples were used for TCR sequencing. POLYSOLVER was used to infer class I HLA alleles from exome data, and LOHHLA was used to detect allele-specific HLA loss. What the work shows at the level of the full study, not this receptor alone: The findings rested on association rather than direct causation, and larger cohorts with long-term follow-up and longitudinal biopsies were considered necessary. Normal lung showed the highest clonality, whereas later-stage lesions appeared to have higher T cell density and diversity but lower clonality. Compared with EGFR-mutant or double wild-type lesions, KRAS-mutant nodules had the highest T cell clonality. Top T cell clone frequencies were highest in normal lung and appeared to decrease progressively from AAH through AIS, MIA and invasive adenocarcinoma. Because every patient came from Japan and China, how well the results apply to Western populations was uncertain.

With respect to this clone: Its antigen has not been determined. Base qualities are not at hand, and no much larger clone is one base apart.

Resection was performed on patients in Japan or China between the mid-2010s and the late 2010s. Two lung cancer pathologists independently reviewed H&E slides to confirm the histologic diagnosis of every case. For nucleic acid extraction, premalignant or tumor cells were enriched by macro-dissection following pathologic assessment. FFPE tissue was used for DNA isolation with the AllPrep DNA/RNA FFPE Kit. TCR beta CDR3 regions were sequenced from DNA using the immunoSEQ hsTCRbeta Kit. The original pipeline was this. TCR sequencing data were analysed with the ImmunoSEQ Analyzer. T cell clonality was defined as 1 minus Pielou's evenness, as computed on productive rearrangements. T cell diversity was measured with the inverse Simpson index on productive templates. T cell density was defined as TCR beta template counts normalized to usable DNA, with usable DNA estimated by amplification and sequencing of housekeeping genes. TCR metrics were compared across histologic stages using two-sided Kruskal-Wallis tests. TCRdb provides this immuneACCESS table in a form limited to in-frame rearrangements. Some clones are lacking; in checked studies, under half of them reflect an unresolved V gene, and why the rest are absent is not known. The V and J calls and clone size are taken from that table; D and trimming were inferred from the DNA. The sample profile shows about 9,900 clones; roughly 91% of them were found once. The ten largest clones take up roughly 3% of the sample.

Sequences LNHNV (CDR1) and YYDKDF (CDR2) are obtained from the germline V gene (reference sequence). The CDR3 has 18 amino acids, counting the end cysteine and phenylalanine. Left in the record is the CDR3 DNA by itself, 54 bases read in frame from the first base. Relative to germline, V is missing 4 bases and J is missing 3 bases, with 8 bases of the junction outside any gene match. The sequenced material came from FFPE invasive lung adenocarcinoma tissue. In the paper's terms, the cell subset or site label means: frankly invasive lung adenocarcinoma (ADC). This receptor was obtained from a person aged 65-85 years with invasive lung adenocarcinoma. Some clones in this sample may be carry-over from other donors' samples. The chain links TRBV15 with TRBJ2-6; 11 nucleotides in the junction match TRBD2. The DNA sequence is given as TGTGCCACCAGCACCCTACTAGCGGGAGTATATGGGGCCAACGTCCTGACTTTC. This sequence encodes CATSTLLAGVYGANVLTF.